This T cell receptor beta chain emerged from a study of graft-versus-host responses after intestinal transplantation. Method: immunoSEQ multiplex PCR; TCRdb's copy keeps in-frame clones and lacks some. Of roughly 69,000 clones listed, approximately 91% are singletons. A note on this clone: The antigen is not known.

Germline V gene data show CDR1 as MDHEN and CDR2 as SYDVKM. J gave up 0 bases and V 7 bases, and 13 bases lay outside the gene matches. CDR3 length: 17 amino acids. Sequenced material: unstimulated CD8+ T cells sorted from spleen or lymph node cells, taken before transplant. This rearrangement joins TRBV28 to TRBJ1-1, with 8 nucleotides matching TRBD1. This clonotype was obtained from a human donor who was the organ donor for an intestinal transplant. CDR3 sequence reads: CASMLSSGGPMNTEAFF. The DNA of the CDR3 is TGTGCCAGCATGCTTTCTTCAGGGGGCCCTATGAACACTGAAGCTTTCTTT.